This TCR beta chain derives from a study of blood T cell repertoires in COVID-19. There are 13 residues in the CDR3. From germline, CDR1 is SGHRS and CDR2 YFSETQ. The V segment lost 3 bases and the J segment 3 bases; nucleotides outside the gene matches: 0. The method was immunoSEQ multiplex PCR; TCRdb's version includes in-frame clones alone and lacks a portion of them. The sample carries about 370,000 clones, around 87% recorded once. The chain links TRBV5-1 to TRBJ1-2; 9 bases map to TRBD1. What was sequenced was PBMCs or T cells enriched from blood (not recorded which). The receptor's source is a man between 18 and 35 years old who had recovered from COVID-19. Here the CDR3 DNA reads TGCGCCAGCAGCTGGGACAGGGACTATGGCTACACCTTC. It yields the protein CASSWDRDYGYTF. Combining the CDR3 with reference TRBV5-1 and TRBJ1-2 gives the whole variable domain KAGVTQTPRYLIKTRGQQVTLSCSPISGHRSVSWYQQTPGQGLQFLFEYFSETQRNKGNFPGRFSGRQFSNSRSEMNVSTLELGDSALYLCASSWDRDYGYTFGSGTRLTVV.